These 9 T cell receptor beta chains share one sample of origin, sequenced in a study of OX40 agonist ivuxolimab in advanced cancers. Produced via immunoSEQ multiplex PCR; TCRdb's table is partial and in-frame only. The sample holds 20,000 to 25,000 clones, about 88% seen once. The specimen was CD4+ or CD8+ T cells sorted from blood, collected in a trial of the OX40 agonist ivuxolimab. The receptors were sampled from an adult with an advanced solid tumor such as melanoma, head and neck, liver or kidney cancer.

The J gene is TRBJ2-2, the V gene TRBV10-1; D unresolved. Trimming took 1 base from V and 6 from J, leaving 12 bases between them. Germline assignment: CDR1 WNHNN and CDR2 SYGVQD (reference sequence). The length of the CDR3 is 15 residues. CDR3: CASSELANRPGELFF. The CDR3, as DNA: TGCGCCAGCAGTGAGTTGGCAAATCGACCCGGGGAGCTGTTTTTT.

This clone came up once. J is TRBJ2-7 and V is TRBV27; 10 nucleotides agree with TRBD2. The J segment lost 5 bases and the V segment lost 6 bases, leaving 10 bases of the junction unmatched. This CDR3 is built from 15 residues. CDR1 and CDR2 from the germline V gene are MNHEY and SMNVEV (reference sequence). This CDR3 reads CASSPSSGRIDEQYF. In DNA, the CDR3 is TGTGCCAGCAGCCCGTCTAGCGGGAGAATTGACGAGCAGTACTTC.

V is TRBV4-2 and J is TRBJ2-3; D might be TRBD2 (6 bases). CDR3 length equals 17 residues. Per the germline V gene, CDR1 is LGHNA and CDR2 is YNFKEQ. V gave up 0 bases and J gave up 2 bases, with 15 bases separating them. In nucleotides, the CDR3 is TGTGCCAGCAGCCAAGATTTCTCAGGAGGGCTCACAGATACGCAGTATTTT. Residues: CASSQDFSGGLTDTQYF.

V and J are TRBV7-2 and TRBJ2-3, with TRBD2 matching 10 bases. J gave up 5 bases and V 3 bases, and 5 bases lay outside the gene matches. The CDR3 runs 15 residues. Germline CDR1 and CDR2: SGHTA and FQGNSA. The CDR3 reads CASSLLAGAKDTQYF. The CDR3, as DNA: TGTGCCAGCAGCTTGCTAGCGGGAGCGAAAGATACGCAGTATTTT.

The rearrangement links TRBV15 to TRBJ1-5; D uncertain. Germline values: CDR1 LNHNV, CDR2 YYDKDF (reference sequence). V was shortened by 1 base and J by 5 bases, with 12 bases between the two germline ends. There are 15 residues in the CDR3. The CDR3 is CATSRVANTDQPQHF. Here the CDR3 DNA reads TGTGCCACCAGCAGAGTTGCTAATACAGATCAGCCCCAGCATTTT.

V and J are TRBV15 and TRBJ2-3; D ambiguous. This CDR3 contains 17 residues. The germline V and J ends were trimmed by 2 bases and 4 bases, with 19 bases remaining between them. Germline V lookup: CDR1 LNHNV, CDR2 YYDKDF (reference sequence). CDR3 nucleotides: TGTGCCACCAGCAGACCTTACCCAGACAAACCAGCAGATACGCAGTATTTT. Its protein is CATSRPYPDKPADTQYF. The whole variable domain, remainder taken from reference TRBV15 and TRBJ2-3, is DAMVIQNPRYQVTQFGKPVTLSCSQTLNHNVMYWYQQKSSQAPKLLFHYYDKDFNNEADTPDNFQSRRPNTSFCFLDIRSPGLGDTAMYLCATSRPYPDKPADTQYFGPGTRLTVL.

This chain links TRBV7-9 with TRBJ2-7; D ambiguous. V dropped 5 bases and J dropped 2 bases, with 13 bases sitting between them. Germline CDR1 and CDR2: SEHNR and FQNEAQ (reference sequence). CDR3 length: 14 residues. DNA for the CDR3: TGTGCCAGCAGCCCTCCGGACCGGGCCTACGAGCAGTACTTC. Translated, it gives CASSPPDRAYEQYF.

This chain joins TRBV11-2 and TRBJ1-2; D gene uncertain. Trimming shortened V by 2 bases and J by 6 bases, and 10 bases separated the two germline ends. The CDR3 covers 13 residues. CDR1 is SGHAT and CDR2 is FQNNGV in the germline V gene. This CDR3 reads CASSLSPSDGYTF. In DNA, the CDR3 is TGTGCCAGCAGCTTAAGCCCATCGGATGGCTACACCTTC.

The chain has TRBV18 and TRBJ2-3; 13 nucleotides agree with TRBD2. CDR1 is KGHSH, CDR2 LQKENI, per germline. V shed 2 bases, J shed 1 base, and the junction held 3 bases outside the gene matches. The CDR3 sequence is 17 residues long. CDR3 DNA sequence: TGTGCCAGCTCACCATCGGGACTAGCGGGACGCACAGATACGCAGTATTTT. Translation: CASSPSGLAGRTDTQYF. Using reference TRBV18 and TRBJ2-3 for the parts outside the CDR3, the full variable domain is NAGVMQNPRHLVRRRGQEARLRCSPMKGHSHVYWYRQLPEEGLKFMVYLQKENIIDESGMPKERFSAEFPKEGPSILRIQQVVRGDSAAYFCASSPSGLAGRTDTQYFGPGTRLTVL.